These 16 T cell receptor beta chains were all obtained from the same sample, sequenced in a study of blood T cell repertoires in COVID-19. Sequenced by immunoSEQ multiplex PCR; TCRdb stores in-frame clones only, minus some. Of more than 150,000 clones listed, about 83% are singletons. The source material was peripheral blood. The receptors here all came from an older man who had recovered from COVID-19.

Note on this clone: At one end, the junction sequence differs from germline, possibly due to a read error. The J gene is TRBJ2-7, the V gene TRBV5-5, with 8 bases fitting TRBD1. Germline CDR1 is SGHKS and CDR2 is YYEKEE (reference sequence). The CDR3 totals 14 residues. The CDR3 DNA reads as TGTGCCAGCAGCAGTGGAGGGCAGGGGGCGTTTGCGGACTTC. This sequence encodes CASSSGGQGAFADF.

The gene calls are TRBV28 and TRBJ1-6; 7 nucleotides line up with TRBD1. This CDR3 has 15 residues. CDR1 is MDHEN and CDR2 is SYDVKM in the germline V gene. V lost 3 bases, J lost 8 bases, and 7 bases stayed unmatched. DNA of the CDR3: TGTGCCAGCAGTTTCCAGGGGCAGGGGGATTCACCCCTCCACTTT. Amino acids: CASSFQGQGDSPLHF.

The rearrangement uses TRBV4-1 and TRBJ1-2; no clear D. Trimming stripped 0 bases from V and 5 bases from J, with 7 bases between. This CDR3 is 13 amino acids long. Germline CDR1 reads MGHRA; CDR2 reads YSYEKL. Here the CDR3 reads CASSQEGRYGYTF. CDR3 DNA: TGCGCCAGCAGCCAAGAGGGGAGGTATGGCTACACCTTC.

This clone was picked up one time. The rearrangement uses TRBV11-2 and TRBJ2-1, with D possibly matching TRBD2 (6 bases). V gave up 2 bases and J gave up 2 bases, with 7 bases separating them. Germline CDR1 and CDR2: SGHAT and FQNNGV. This CDR3 region has 14 residues. CDR3 amino acids: CASSLPGAYNEQFF. The CDR3, as DNA: TGTGCCAGCAGCTTACCGGGAGCCTACAATGAGCAGTTCTTC.

The chain carries TRBV7-9 and TRBJ1-1; weak D call: TRBD1 (6 bases). With 1 base removed from V and 2 bases from J, the gap between germline ends came to 8 bases. Germline CDR1 reads SEHNR; CDR2 reads FQNEAQ (reference sequence). The CDR3 sequence is 14 residues long. CDR3 amino acids: CASSLGQANTEAFF. The DNA of the CDR3 is TGTGCCAGCAGCTTAGGACAGGCCAACACTGAAGCTTTCTTT.

The rearrangement links TRBV6-1 to TRBJ2-5, with 8 bases identical to TRBD1. The CDR3 is 15 residues long. The V segment lost 2 bases and the J segment 5 bases; nucleotides outside the gene matches: 7. Per germline, CDR1 MNHNS and CDR2 SASEGT. The CDR3: CASSERQGAGETQYF. The DNA of the CDR3 is TGTGCCAGCAGTGAACGTCAGGGGGCCGGGGAGACCCAGTACTTC.

The V call is TRBV5-1, the J call TRBJ2-1, with 8 nucleotides matching TRBD2. Germline CDR1 and CDR2: SGHRS and YFSETQ. The CDR3 is 16 residues long. Trimming took 0 bases from V and 7 from J; bases not matched to a gene: 9. As DNA, the CDR3 is TGCGCCAGCAGCTTGGCGATAGCGGGGTTCAGGAATGAGCAGTTCTTC. As protein: CASSLAIAGFRNEQFF. The complete variable domain, with remaining parts taken from reference TRBV5-1 and TRBJ2-1, reads KAGVTQTPRYLIKTRGQQVTLSCSPISGHRSVSWYQQTPGQGLQFLFEYFSETQRNKGNFPGRFSGRQFSNSRSEMNVSTLELGDSALYLCASSLAIAGFRNEQFFGPGTRLTVL.

In its sample, this clone was seen once. The V call is TRBV28, the J call TRBJ2-3; no definite D call. This CDR3 contains 17 residues. From germline, CDR1 is MDHEN and CDR2 SYDVKM. The V end was cut by 3 bases, the J end by 1 base, with 17 bases between. DNA of the CDR3: TGTGCCAGCAGTTTGTATGCTAGGCCAACCCGCACAGATACGCAGTATTTT. Protein sequence: CASSLYARPTRTDTQYF.

The J gene is TRBJ2-7, the V gene TRBV10-3; no clear D. Trimming took 5 bases from V and 3 from J, leaving 11 bases between them. The CDR3 runs to 13 residues. Looked up from germline, CDR1 is ENHRY and CDR2 is SYGVKD. CDR3 coding DNA: TGTGCCATCAGTAGAGCCCAGGACTACGAGCAGTACTTC. This sequence encodes CAISRAQDYEQYF.

This chain connects TRBV28 to TRBJ2-7, with 7 bases that match TRBD1. The germline CDR1 and CDR2 sequences are MDHEN and SYDVKM. The CDR3 totals 15 residues. V lost 6 bases, J lost 3 bases, and 11 bases stayed unmatched. The CDR3 spells CASRQGQYANYEQYF. CDR3 sequence (DNA): TGTGCCAGCAGGCAGGGACAGTATGCGAACTACGAGCAGTACTTC. Full variable domain (outside the CDR3, taken from reference TRBV28 and TRBJ2-7): DVKVTQSSRYLVKRTGEKVFLECVQDMDHENMFWYRQDPGLGLRLIYFSYDVKMKEKGDIPEGYSVSREKKERFSLILESASTNQTSMYLCASRQGQYANYEQYFGPGTRLTVT.

This chain joins TRBV2 and TRBJ1-6, with D uncertain. CDR1 is SNHLY and CDR2 is FYNNEI in the germline V gene. This CDR3 has 13 residues. The V and J ends lost 6 bases and 10 bases respectively, with 13 bases between them. CDR3 coding DNA: TGTGCCAGCAGAGGGAGTGAAGTATCACCCCTCCACTTT. Its protein product is CASRGSEVSPLHF.

The sample holds a few counts of this clone. As DNA, the CDR3 is TGTGCCAGCAGTGAATTGGAGGAGCGGCCCCAAGAGACCCAGTACTTC. Its protein product is CASSELEERPQETQYF. The V gene is TRBV25-1, the J gene TRBJ2-5; D perhaps matches TRBD2 (5 bases). CDR1 is MGHDK, CDR2 SYGVNS, per germline. V shed 1 base and J shed 1 base, with 13 bases lying between them. The CDR3 consists of 16 residues.

The chain uses TRBV6-5 and TRBJ2-7; 7 bases line up with TRBD1. V shed 6 bases, J shed 4 bases, and the junction held 12 bases outside the gene matches. Germline CDR1 reads MNHEY; CDR2 reads SVGAGI. This CDR3 has 15 amino acids. CDR3 region: CASRVLGTDYYEQYF. The CDR3 coding sequence is TGTGCCAGCAGGGTCCTCGGGACAGATTATTACGAGCAGTACTTC.

The chain carries TRBV6-1 and TRBJ1-4; D not resolved. Germline CDR1 and CDR2: MNHNS and SASEGT. Deletions cut 0 bases from V and 4 bases from J, with 9 bases between. The CDR3 covers 15 residues. The CDR3 loop is CASSEARGYNEKLFF. The CDR3 nucleotides read TGTGCCAGCAGTGAAGCGCGGGGATATAATGAAAAACTGTTTTTT.

This chain uses TRBV6-1 with TRBJ2-7, with 8 bases lining up with TRBD2. CDR3 length: 16 residues. The V and J ends lost 4 bases and 2 bases, in that order; junction bases with no gene match: 10. CDR1 is MNHNS and CDR2 is SASEGT in the germline V gene. The CDR3 region has the DNA TGTGCCAGCAGTGTTTGGGCTAGCGGGTTCCCCTACGAGCAGTACTTC. This encodes CASSVWASGFPYEQYF.

The CDR3 bases are TGTGCCAGCAGCATGGGACAGGGGTATCAGCCCCAGCATTTT. This encodes CASSMGQGYQPQHF. The V gene is TRBV5-8, the J gene TRBJ1-5; 10 bases line up with TRBD1. The CDR3 contains 14 residues. CDR1 SGHTS and CDR2 YDEGEE come from the germline V gene. With V trimmed by 4 bases and J by 5 bases, 3 bases remained unmatched. Supplemented by reference TRBV5-8 and TRBJ1-5, the full variable domain reads EAGVTQSPTHLIKTRGQQATLRCSPISGHTSVYWYQQALGLGLQFLLWYDEGEERNRGNFPPRFSGRQFPNYSSELNVNALELEDSALYLCASSMGQGYQPQHFGDGTRLSIL.